The sample holds many counts of the clone carrying this T cell receptor (beta chain). Its antigen is as yet unknown. The sample is drawn from a study of response to subunit inactivated influenza vaccine. Study conclusions and caveats: The study's authors posited that every seasonal influenza vaccination enlists few new T cells.

CDR1 is DFQATT, CDR2 SNEGSKA, per germline (reference sequence). CDR3 length: 12 residues. Each CDR3 protein gets one entry after TCRdb re-called the RT-PCR reads with MiXCR. The sample lists under 550,000 distinct CDR3 sequences; approximately 6.9% were seen once. The sequence came from a man aged 45-69 years who received an inactivated influenza vaccine. V gene TRBV20-1 combines with J gene TRBJ1-3; D remains unclear. The source was PBMCs from blood, collected about 23 months after vaccination. DNA for the CDR3: TGCGCCAAAGGAGAGACTGGAAACACCATATATTTT. Protein sequence: CAKGETGNTIYF.